The 8 T cell receptor beta chains in this list originate from one sample, sequenced in a study of T cells in Graves' hyperthyroidism and ophthalmopathy. Researchers amplified the TCR beta CDR3 regions from RNA transcripts. A first-round RT-PCR of the TCR CDR3 used the HTBI primer set. TCRdb recomputed calls from the multiplex PCR reads with MiXCR, one row per CDR3 protein. Counted here are 450,000 to 500,000 distinct CDR3 sequences, around a fifth occurring once; the ten biggest clones make up under 55%. Sequenced material: blood. The receptors were sampled from a woman in her seventies with Graves' ophthalmopathy.

This clonotype was detected a few times. This chain joins TRBV20-1 and TRBJ2-1; D perhaps matches TRBD2 (5 bases). This CDR3 spans 13 amino acids. Trimming took off 5 bases at V and 7 bases at J, with 15 bases between the two ends. Germline V gives CDR1 DFQATT, CDR2 SNEGSKA (reference sequence). CDR3 amino acids: CSAERRSPNEQFF. The CDR3 nucleotides read TGCAGTGCTGAGCGGCGGAGCCCGAATGAGCAGTTCTTC.

V is TRBV19 and J is TRBJ2-2; D remains ambiguous. Trimming removed 7 bases from V and 4 bases from J, with 10 bases in between. Germline V CDR1 and CDR2: LNHDA, SQIVND (reference sequence). The CDR3 loop spans 13 amino acids. DNA for the CDR3: TGTGCCAGTACCTTATCCTCCACCGGGGAGCTGTTTTTT. Protein sequence: CASTLSSTGELFF.

For this clonotype: Because the CDR3 is missing its conserved closing phenylalanine or tryptophan, this is likely a read error. This chain joins TRBV3-1 and TRBJ1-1, with D possibly being TRBD1 (5 bases). This CDR3 contains 11 residues. The germline V and J ends were trimmed by 6 bases and 11 bases, with 13 bases remaining between them. CDR1 and CDR2 (germline): LGHDT, YNNKEL (reference sequence). CDR3 amino acids: CASRRSGDAFL. CDR3 in DNA: TGTGCCAGCAGACGTTCGGGGGATGCTTTCCTT.

The V and J genes are TRBV10-2 and TRBJ2-7; D gene ambiguous. With 2 bases removed from V and 0 bases from J, the gap between germline ends came to 11 bases. Germline V gene data show CDR1 as WSHSY and CDR2 as SAAADI. The CDR3 sequence is 15 residues long. CDR3 sequence reads: CASSERQVRSYEQYF. The CDR3, as DNA: TGCGCCAGCAGTGAGCGGCAGGTCCGCTCCTACGAGCAGTACTTC.

This clonotype came up many times. This chain connects TRBV3-1 to TRBJ1-2; D is uncertain. CDR3 length: 14 residues. Germline CDR1 and CDR2: LGHDT and YNNKEL (reference sequence). V gave up 0 bases and J gave up 2 bases, with 7 bases separating them. The CDR3 sequence: CASSQDSWNYGYTF. CDR3 sequence (DNA): TGTGCCAGCAGCCAAGATAGTTGGAACTATGGCTACACCTTC.

The V gene is TRBV7-2, the J gene TRBJ2-7; D may be TRBD1 or TRBD2 (5 bases each). The germline CDR1 and CDR2 sequences are SGHTA and FQGNSA. The CDR3 consists of 14 residues. The V end lost 5 bases, the J end lost 2 bases, and 13 bases lay between the germline ends. Written as DNA, the CDR3 is TGTGCCAGCAGCCTCCGGGACGGAACCTACGAGCAGTACTTC. This codes for CASSLRDGTYEQYF.

V usage is TRBV24-1 and J usage is TRBJ2-3; no clear D gene. Germline V gene lookup returns CDR1 KGHDR and CDR2 SFDVKD. The V and J ends lost 5 bases and 4 bases respectively, with 9 bases between them. This CDR3 is 13 amino acids long. DNA of the CDR3: TGTGCCACCAGTGCCCTTTTCCCAGATACGCAGTATTTT. Translation: CATSALFPDTQYF.

This clonotype was counted between two and nine times. V gene TRBV6-1 combines with J gene TRBJ2-1; D is possibly TRBD1 or TRBD2 (5 bases each). CDR1 is MNHNS and CDR2 is SASEGT in the germline V gene. V gave up 0 bases and J gave up 9 bases, with 12 bases separating them. This CDR3 comprises 14 residues. This CDR3 is CASSEARWGSEQFF. The DNA of the CDR3 is TGTGCCAGCAGTGAAGCTCGGTGGGGGAGTGAGCAGTTCTTC.